Listed here are 20 T cell receptor beta chains from one sample, sequenced in a study of graft-versus-host responses after intestinal transplantation. No antigen has been assigned to these receptors. Data came from immunoSEQ multiplex PCR; TCRdb stores just in-frame clones and leaves some out. The data hold under 90,000 clones, with more than 85% observed a single time. The sequences come from unstimulated CD4+ T cells sorted from spleen or lymph node cells, collected before transplant. These receptors came from a human donor who was the organ donor for an intestinal transplant.

This clone was counted once. The chain links TRBV11-1 to TRBJ2-1; 7 nucleotides line up with TRBD2. V was pared by 5 bases and J by 3 bases, with 10 bases of the junction left unmatched. The CDR3 spans 16 residues. Germline assignment: CDR1 SGHAT and CDR2 FQDESV (reference sequence). CDR3: CASSQAGKGGYNEQFF. As DNA, the CDR3 is TGTGCCAGCAGCCAAGCGGGGAAAGGAGGCTACAATGAGCAGTTCTTC.

The J gene is TRBJ2-5, the V gene TRBV30; no clear D gene. This CDR3 is built from 12 residues. Germline V CDR1 and CDR2: GTSNPN, SVGIG (reference sequence). The ends were cut back, 2 bases at V and 5 bases at J, with 9 bases in the middle. The CDR3 DNA reads TGTGCCTGGAGTTACTACCGGGAGACCCAGTACTTC. It codes for CAWSYYRETQYF.

V is TRBV30 and J is TRBJ2-7, with a possible D match to TRBD2 (6 bases). The CDR3 sequence is 14 residues long. Germline assignment: CDR1 GTSNPN and CDR2 SVGIG (reference sequence). The V and J ends lost 0 bases and 2 bases respectively, with 11 bases between them. CDR3 coding DNA: TGTGCCTGGAGTGTTGGGGGAGGCACCTACGAGCAGTACTTC. Its translation: CAWSVGGGTYEQYF.

The V gene is TRBV20-1, the J gene TRBJ2-5; no definite D call. CDR1 and CDR2 from the germline V gene are DFQATT and SNEGSKA (reference sequence). V dropped 6 bases and J dropped 5 bases, with 10 bases sitting between them. The CDR3 contains 11 residues. CDR3 amino acids: CSASTVETQYF. CDR3 bases: TGCAGTGCCTCCACTGTGGAGACCCAGTACTTC.

The rearrangement uses TRBV9 and TRBJ2-5; 14 bases agree with TRBD2. Per germline, CDR1 SGDLS and CDR2 YYNGEE. Trimming took 2 bases from V and 5 from J; bases not matched to a gene: 14. The CDR3 is 19 residues long. Here the CDR3 DNA reads TGTGCCAGCAGCGTGGGACTAGCGGGAGTTGGAATTATTCGGGAGACCCAGTACTTC. It specifies CASSVGLAGVGIIRETQYF.

The DNA of the CDR3 is TGTGCCATCACCACGGACAGGGGGCGCACAGATACGCAGTATTTT. Protein product: CAITTDRGRTDTQYF. The gene calls are TRBV10-3 and TRBJ2-3; the match to TRBD1 covers 11 bases. This CDR3 contains 15 residues. Per the germline V gene, CDR1 is ENHRY and CDR2 is SYGVKD. With V trimmed by 7 bases and J by 1 base, 4 bases remained unmatched.

The rearrangement joins TRBV7-8 to TRBJ2-3; 7 bases are shared with TRBD2. CDR1 SGHVS and CDR2 FQNEAQ come from the germline V gene. CDR3 length equals 16 residues. V was pared by 5 bases and J by 7 bases, with 15 bases of the junction left unmatched. Here the CDR3 reads CASSPRDYPLANTQYF. CDR3 in DNA: TGTGCCAGCAGCCCCCGGGACTACCCCTTGGCCAATACGCAGTATTTT.

The chain employs TRBV5-1 and TRBJ2-1; 9 bases agree with TRBD1. Trimming cost V 0 bases and J 6 bases; bases outside gene matches: 10. Germline CDR1 SGHRS, CDR2 YFSETQ. This CDR3 has 17 amino acids. The CDR3 nucleotides are TGCGCCAGCAGCTTGGGCCCCCCGGGACAGGGTATCAATGAGCAGTTCTTC. Encoded protein: CASSLGPPGQGINEQFF.

The chain has TRBV9 and TRBJ2-1; D is unresolved. Between the trimmed V and J ends, which lost 4 bases and 2 bases, there was a span of 16 bases. The CDR3 length is 16 residues. Germline V gives CDR1 SGDLS, CDR2 YYNGEE. Here the CDR3 DNA reads TGTGCCAGCAGCCGCTCCTATGCGGTCCCCTACAATGAGCAGTTCTTC. Its translation: CASSRSYAVPYNEQFF.

This sequence joins TRBV6-4 and TRBJ2-3; 12 bases agree with TRBD2. CDR3 size: 15 residues. V trimming: 5 bases; J trimming: 2 bases; junction bases outside the gene matches: 2. Per germline, CDR1 MRHNA and CDR2 SNTAGT. This CDR3 reads CASSTSGGPTDTQYF. In nucleotides, the CDR3 is TGTGCCAGCAGTACTAGCGGGGGGCCCACAGATACGCAGTATTTT.

The chain joins TRBV9 to TRBJ2-1; 11 nucleotides agree with TRBD2. The germline gives CDR1 SGDLS, CDR2 YYNGEE. The CDR3 contains 16 residues. J was trimmed by 6 bases and V by 0 bases; bases with no gene match: 5. CDR3 DNA: TGTGCCAGCAGCGTAGTATCTAGCGGGGGGTCCAATGAGCAGTTCTTC. Its protein product is CASSVVSSGGSNEQFF.

This chain uses TRBV20-1 with TRBJ2-3, with no clear D. There are 11 residues in the CDR3. The germline V gene encodes CDR1 DFQATT and CDR2 SNEGSKA (reference sequence). In DNA, the CDR3 is TGCAGCGCTCCAGTTCGCGATACGCAGTATTTT. Translating gives CSAPVRDTQYF.

The chain employs TRBV27 and TRBJ2-5; TRBD2 agrees at 11 bases. CDR1 MNHEY and CDR2 SMNVEV come from the germline V gene (reference sequence). The CDR3 length is 17 residues. Losses at the gene ends were 10 bases for V and 5 bases for J; bases not matched to a gene: 18. CDR3 sequence: CATRLTPGLAGRETQYF. Written as DNA, the CDR3 is TGTGCCACCCGCTTAACCCCAGGACTAGCGGGCCGGGAGACCCAGTACTTC.

The chain joins TRBV13 to TRBJ1-1; TRBD1 matches 8 bases. Germline CDR1 reads PRHDT; CDR2 reads FYEKMQ (reference sequence). The CDR3 covers 18 residues. The V segment lost 2 bases and the J segment 1 base; nucleotides outside the gene matches: 12. Here the CDR3 reads CASSLKQGVRNWNTEAFF. The CDR3 nucleotides read TGTGCCAGCAGCTTAAAACAGGGGGTAAGAAACTGGAACACTGAAGCTTTCTTT.

The chain combines TRBV20-1 with TRBJ2-7; D perhaps matches TRBD1 (6 bases). Germline V gene data show CDR1 as DFQATT and CDR2 as SNEGSKA (reference sequence). V was clipped by 3 bases and J by 3 bases, with 6 bases between them. The CDR3 loop spans 11 amino acids. CDR3 DNA: TGCAGTGCTAGCAGGGGCTACGAGCAGTACTTC. Protein product: CSASRGYEQYF.

The V gene is TRBV4-1, the J gene TRBJ1-4; no clear D gene. The V end lost 4 bases, the J end lost 2 bases, and 17 bases lay between the germline ends. Germline V gene data show CDR1 as MGHRA and CDR2 as YSYEKL. This CDR3 comprises 17 residues. The chain's CDR3 is CASSRGFQVPTNEKLFF. In nucleotides, the CDR3 is TGCGCCAGCAGCCGCGGGTTTCAGGTTCCCACTAATGAAAAACTGTTTTTT.

The chain uses TRBV11-1 and TRBJ2-4; a weak D match, TRBD2 (5 bases). Germline CDR1 and CDR2: SGHAT and FQDESV (reference sequence). Trimming removed 5 bases at V and 5 bases at J, with 16 bases between. CDR3 length equals 15 residues. CDR3: CASSHEWTGQNIQYF. CDR3 nucleotides: TGTGCCAGCAGCCATGAGTGGACTGGTCAAAACATTCAGTACTTC. The whole variable domain, filled in from reference TRBV11-1 and TRBJ2-4, reads EAEVAQSPRYKITEKSQAVAFWCDPISGHATLYWYRQILGQGPELLVQFQDESVVDDSQLPKDRFSAERLKGVDSTLKIQPAELGDSAMYLCASSHEWTGQNIQYFGAGTRLSVL.

Only one count was recorded for this clone. The chain uses TRBV5-8 and TRBJ2-7; 7 bases agree with TRBD1. V lost 4 bases and J lost 5; bases outside the gene matches: 9. The CDR3 is 14 amino acids. Germline V gene data show CDR1 as SGHTS and CDR2 as YDEGEE. The CDR3 DNA follows: TGTGCCAGCAGCCGCAGGGACAGAATCAACGAGCAGTACTTC. Residues: CASSRRDRINEQYF.

The chain carries TRBV15 and TRBJ2-1; 10 nucleotides align to TRBD2. The CDR3 contains 18 residues. The J segment lost 5 bases and the V segment lost 1 base, leaving 11 bases of the junction unmatched. Germline loops: CDR1 LNHNV, CDR2 YYDKDF (reference sequence). The CDR3 reads CATSRVTLAGEIHNEQFF. The CDR3 bases are TGTGCCACCAGCAGAGTAACGCTAGCGGGAGAAATACACAATGAGCAGTTCTTC.

This chain connects TRBV30 to TRBJ1-1; possibly TRBD1 for D (6 bases). CDR1 and CDR2 from the germline V gene are GTSNPN and SVGIG (reference sequence). The CDR3 is made up of 15 amino acids. Trimming took 0 bases from V and 1 from J, leaving 12 bases between them. CDR3 sequence reads: CAWSVQGPRNTEAFF. In nucleotides, the CDR3 is TGTGCCTGGAGTGTACAGGGACCTCGGAACACTGAAGCTTTCTTT.